A single T cell receptor beta chain is shown here with its context. This record comes from a study of shared clonotypes between healthy human individuals. The CDR3 length is 13 residues. The germline V and J ends were trimmed by 6 bases and 4 bases, with 9 bases remaining between them. CDR1 and CDR2 (germline): SGHAT, FQNNGV. In the original processing: ImmunoSEQ junction-only sequences lacked quality scores, so their filtering differed. The method was immunoSEQ multiplex PCR; TCRdb's version includes in-frame clones alone and lacks a portion of them. The V and J calls and clone size were taken over from that table, and D and trimming were inferred from the DNA. The repertoire holds some 1.1 million clones, around three quarters seen once, with roughly 0.9% in the top ten.

The chain is built from TRBV11-2 and TRBJ2-2, with no clear D. Sequenced: memory CD4+ T cells from PBMCs. The subset denotes: CD45RA-negative fraction. The clonotype was recovered from a man younger than 30 in good health. Some clones in this sample may be carry-over from other donors' samples. CDR3 loop: CASSRQITGELFF. CDR3 in DNA: TGTGCCAGCAGTAGGCAGATCACCGGGGAGCTGTTTTTT. Looking up the rest from reference TRBV11-2 and TRBJ2-2 gives the full variable domain: EAGVAQSPRYKIIEKRQSVAFWCNPISGHATLYWYQQILGQGPKLLIQFQNNGVVDDSQLPKDRFSAERLKGVDSTLKIQPAKLEDSAVYLCASSRQITGELFFGEGSRLTVL.